Here is one T cell receptor beta chain with its context. The same CDR3 is also encoded by other DNA sequences in this sample. These data originate in a study of blood T cell repertoires in COVID-19. Generated by immunoSEQ multiplex PCR, the TCRdb table keeps only in-frame clones and is missing some. In the table there are 180,000 or so clones, 65% to 90% of which are singletons. Trimming cost V 2 bases and J 9 bases, with 5 bases left between them. This CDR3 is 11 amino acids long. Germline V gene sequence: CDR1 SGHDN, CDR2 FVKESK. The clonotype originates from a man in his fifties or sixties with acute or convalescent COVID-19. The chain uses TRBV14 and TRBJ2-1; a weak D match, TRBD1 (5 bases). Material for sequencing was peripheral blood. The CDR3 DNA follows: TGTGCCAGCAGCCAAAGGGGTGAGCAGTTCTTC. Encoded protein: CASSQRGEQFF.